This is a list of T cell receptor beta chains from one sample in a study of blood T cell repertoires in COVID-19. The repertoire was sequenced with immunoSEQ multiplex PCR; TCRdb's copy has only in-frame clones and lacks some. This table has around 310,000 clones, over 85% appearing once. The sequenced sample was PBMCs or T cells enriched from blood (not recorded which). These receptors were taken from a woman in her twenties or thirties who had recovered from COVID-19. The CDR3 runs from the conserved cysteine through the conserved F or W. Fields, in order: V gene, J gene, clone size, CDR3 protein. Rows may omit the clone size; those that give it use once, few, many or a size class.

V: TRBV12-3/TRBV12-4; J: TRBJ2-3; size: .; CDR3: CASSLNRAGAQYF
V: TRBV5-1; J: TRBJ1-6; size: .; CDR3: CASSHGQGKASSPLHF
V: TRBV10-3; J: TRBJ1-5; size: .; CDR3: CAITPGVNQPQHF
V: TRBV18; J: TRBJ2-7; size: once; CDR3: CASSPSPLYEQYF
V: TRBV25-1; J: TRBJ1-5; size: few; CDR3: CASSGQFNQPQHF
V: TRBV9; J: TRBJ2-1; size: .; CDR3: CASSVGLAYNEQFF
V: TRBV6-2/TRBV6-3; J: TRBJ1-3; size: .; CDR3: CASSLLDRLSGNTIYF
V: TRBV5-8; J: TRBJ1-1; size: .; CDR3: CASSKSGGATASFF
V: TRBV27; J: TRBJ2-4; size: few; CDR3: CASSINSAKNIQYF
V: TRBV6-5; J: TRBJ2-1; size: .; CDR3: CASSYISGNEQFF
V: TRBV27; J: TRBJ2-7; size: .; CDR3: CASSPPPVSGRTYEQYF
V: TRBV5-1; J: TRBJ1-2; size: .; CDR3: CASSQSRDGSYGYTF
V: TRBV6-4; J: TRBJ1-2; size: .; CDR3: CASSASSGSGYTF
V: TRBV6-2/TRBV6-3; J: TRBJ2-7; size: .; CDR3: CASSYTGTAFYEQYF
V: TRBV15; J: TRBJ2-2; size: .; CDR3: CATSRLGGVTGELFF
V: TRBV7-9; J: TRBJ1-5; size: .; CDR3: CASSLGQGNWGNQPQHF
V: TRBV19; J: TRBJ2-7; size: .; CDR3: CASSIATTGAITYEQYF
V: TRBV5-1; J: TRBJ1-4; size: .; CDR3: CASSPRTGGEKLFF
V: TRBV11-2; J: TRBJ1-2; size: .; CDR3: CASTPNTVNSRGYTF
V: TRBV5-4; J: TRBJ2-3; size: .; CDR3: CASSLESRRNTDTQYF
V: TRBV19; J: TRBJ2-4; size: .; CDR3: CASTPQGAKNIQYF
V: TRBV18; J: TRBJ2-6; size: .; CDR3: CASSPRGPGFGANVLTF
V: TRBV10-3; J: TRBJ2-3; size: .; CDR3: CAIREQWKLTDTQYF
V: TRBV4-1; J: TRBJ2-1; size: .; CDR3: CASSQGLPGSGRGGGRNEQFF
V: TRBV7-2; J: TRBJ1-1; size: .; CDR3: CASSLARHQISFF
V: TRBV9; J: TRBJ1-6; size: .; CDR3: CASSVDPHRNSPLHF
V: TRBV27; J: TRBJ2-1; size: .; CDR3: CASSRQGVNEQFF
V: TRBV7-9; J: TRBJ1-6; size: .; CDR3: CASSPLGPTHSPLHF
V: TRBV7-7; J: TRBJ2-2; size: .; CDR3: CASSSGTGVNTGELFF
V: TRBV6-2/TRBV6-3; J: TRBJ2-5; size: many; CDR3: CASSYEREAETQYF
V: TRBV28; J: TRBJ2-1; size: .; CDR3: CASSFRGDYNEQFF
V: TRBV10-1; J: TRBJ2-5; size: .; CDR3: CASSESAGRDQETQYF
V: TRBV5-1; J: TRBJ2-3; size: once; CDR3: CASSLVQREGYTQYF
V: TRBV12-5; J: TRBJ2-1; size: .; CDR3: CASAARLAGGPRNEQFF
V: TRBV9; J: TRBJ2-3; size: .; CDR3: CASSGAGTSGRAGLDTQYF
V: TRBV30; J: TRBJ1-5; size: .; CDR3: CAWSVVDSYQPQHF
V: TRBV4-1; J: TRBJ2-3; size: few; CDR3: CASSLQDSTDTQYF
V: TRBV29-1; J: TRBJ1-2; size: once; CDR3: CSVEDRDRRDGYTF
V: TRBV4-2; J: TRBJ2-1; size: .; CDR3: CASSQVGLAGYNEQFF
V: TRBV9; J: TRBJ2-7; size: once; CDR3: CASSVSITDYEQYF
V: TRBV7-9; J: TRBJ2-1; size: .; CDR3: CASSLESSEQFF
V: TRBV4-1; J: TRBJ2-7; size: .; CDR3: CASSQTSFSTKPYEQYF
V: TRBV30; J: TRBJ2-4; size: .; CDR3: CAWDLSGGLDIQYF
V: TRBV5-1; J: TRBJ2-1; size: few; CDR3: CASSLAGGRGYNEQFF
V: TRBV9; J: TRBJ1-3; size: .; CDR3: CASSVYPGENTIYF
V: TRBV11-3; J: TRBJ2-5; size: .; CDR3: CASSSGELETQYF
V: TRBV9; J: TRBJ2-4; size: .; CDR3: CASSARAGRGSKNIQYF
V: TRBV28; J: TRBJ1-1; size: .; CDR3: CASSFRRQGAAGRHGNTEAFF
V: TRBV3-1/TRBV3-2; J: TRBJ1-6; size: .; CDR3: CASSQGGTGLFFSPLHF
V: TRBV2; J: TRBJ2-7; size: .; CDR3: CASSRPLSGRNSYEQYF
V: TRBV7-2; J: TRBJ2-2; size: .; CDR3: CASSLSTGSSGELFF
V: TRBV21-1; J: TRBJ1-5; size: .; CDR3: CASSKFDAQPQHF
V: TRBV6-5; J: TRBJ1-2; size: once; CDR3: CASSYEEDYGYTF
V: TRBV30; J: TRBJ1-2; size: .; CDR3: CAWNGGEFYGYTF
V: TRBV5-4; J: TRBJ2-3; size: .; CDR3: CASSLPGLPISTDTQYF
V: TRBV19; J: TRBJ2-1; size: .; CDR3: CASSLQGQGVGEQFF
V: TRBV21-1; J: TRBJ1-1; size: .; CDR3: CASRPPDRQNTEAFF
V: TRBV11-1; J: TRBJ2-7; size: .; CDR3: CASSLTLAGAQGEQYF